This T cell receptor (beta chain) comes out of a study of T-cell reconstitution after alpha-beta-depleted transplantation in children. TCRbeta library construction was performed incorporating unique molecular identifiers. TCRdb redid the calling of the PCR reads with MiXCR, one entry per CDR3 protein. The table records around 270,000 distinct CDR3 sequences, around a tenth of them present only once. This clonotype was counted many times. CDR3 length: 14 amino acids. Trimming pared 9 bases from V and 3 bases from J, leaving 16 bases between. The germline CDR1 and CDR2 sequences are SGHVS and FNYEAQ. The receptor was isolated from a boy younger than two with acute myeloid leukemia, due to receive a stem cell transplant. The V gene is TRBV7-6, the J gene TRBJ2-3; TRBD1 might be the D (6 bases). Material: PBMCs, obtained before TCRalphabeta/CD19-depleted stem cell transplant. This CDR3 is CASTRQGPTDTQYF. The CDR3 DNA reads TGTGCCAGTACGCGGCAGGGGCCTACAGATACGCAGTATTTT. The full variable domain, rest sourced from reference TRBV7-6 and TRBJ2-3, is GAGVSQSPRYKVTKRGQDVALRCDPISGHVSLYWYRQALGQGPEFLTYFNYEAQQDKSGLPNDRFSAERPEGSISTLTIQRTEQRDSAMYRCASTRQGPTDTQYFGPGTRLTVL.